One sample yielded the 27 T cell receptor beta chains listed below, sequenced in a study of T cells in Graves' hyperthyroidism and ophthalmopathy. What was amplified from RNA transcripts were TCR beta CDR3 regions. HTBI primers were employed in a first-round RT-PCR of the TCR CDR3. A single record per CDR3 protein comes from TCRdb applying MiXCR to the multiplex PCR reads. The table has 300,000 to 500,000 distinct CDR3 sequences, under 15% seen once. The sample was blood. These receptors came from a woman aged 25 to 45 with Graves' hyperthyroidism.

The CDR3 is CASSKTGGTEAFF. CDR3 nucleotide sequence: TGTGCCAGCAGCAAAACAGGGGGCACTGAAGCTTTCTTT. V and J are TRBV7-9 and TRBJ1-1; 8 bases map to TRBD1. The V and J ends lost 5 bases and 4 bases, in that order; junction bases with no gene match: 3. Germline V lookup: CDR1 SEHNR, CDR2 FQNEAQ (reference sequence). This CDR3 contains 13 residues.

This clonotype was picked up one time. V is TRBV24-1 and J is TRBJ2-5; 11 bases fit TRBD1. V trimming: 3 bases; J trimming: 4 bases; junction bases outside the gene matches: 6. The CDR3 consists of 16 residues. Germline lookup yields CDR1 KGHDR and CDR2 SFDVKD. The CDR3 sequence: CATSDLGTGGGETQYF. The CDR3 region has the DNA TGTGCCACCAGTGATCTCGGGACAGGGGGAGGAGAGACCCAGTACTTC.

The chain combines TRBV28 with TRBJ1-1; 8 nucleotides agree with TRBD1. The CDR3 spans 14 residues. Germline V gives CDR1 MDHEN, CDR2 SYDVKM. Trimming took 6 bases from V and 4 from J; bases not matched to a gene: 7. The CDR3 DNA is TGTGCCAGCAGCCGCGACAGGGGAATCACTGAAGCTTTCTTT. This codes for CASSRDRGITEAFF.

The gene calls are TRBV7-9 and TRBJ2-5, with D perhaps matching TRBD1 (5 bases). Germline CDR1 SEHNR, CDR2 FQNEAQ (reference sequence). The V end was cut by 4 bases, the J end by 8 bases, with 11 bases between. CDR3 length: 12 amino acids. Here the CDR3 reads CASSSLRVTQYF. DNA of the CDR3: TGTGCCAGCAGCTCCCTCAGGGTAACCCAGTACTTC.

This clonotype has just a few counts. This chain uses TRBV5-1 with TRBJ2-4; maybe TRBD2 (7 bases). With 4 bases removed from V and 1 base from J, the gap between germline ends came to 30 bases. CDR1 SGHRS and CDR2 YFSETQ come from the germline V gene. The CDR3 spans 21 residues. The CDR3 region has the DNA TGCGCCAGCAGCCCTCAAGCCTTCATCGCGGGAGAGAGGGGGGCCAAAAACATTCAGTACTTC. Residues: CASSPQAFIAGERGAKNIQYF.

This clonotype showed up many times. The genes are TRBV28 and TRBJ2-3; 8 bases match TRBD2. V shed 3 bases, J shed 8 bases, and the junction held 4 bases outside the gene matches. The CDR3 sequence is 13 residues long. Germline-derived CDR1 and CDR2 are MDHEN and SYDVKM. The CDR3 DNA follows: TGTGCCAGCAGTTTCCCGACTAGCGCTACGCAGTATTTT. Translation gives CASSFPTSATQYF.

This clonotype was observed many times. The chain is built from TRBV20-1 and TRBJ2-7; D remains ambiguous. The V and J ends lost 0 bases and 0 bases respectively, with 12 bases between them. The CDR3 runs to 15 residues. From germline, CDR1 is DFQATT and CDR2 SNEGSKA (reference sequence). The CDR3 DNA follows: TGCAGTGCTAGAGATGTGCGAACCGCCTCCTACGAGCAGTACTTC. It specifies CSARDVRTASYEQYF.

There are a few counts of this clonotype. The chain carries TRBV19 and TRBJ2-1; 9 positions match TRBD2. Germline CDR1 LNHDA, CDR2 SQIVND (reference sequence). The CDR3 totals 17 residues. After removal of 5 bases from V and 6 bases from J, the junction contained 14 bases not matched to a gene. The CDR3 region is CASSPSSLAGARNEQFF. Here the CDR3 DNA reads TGTGCCAGTAGTCCGAGTTCCTTAGCGGGAGCTCGCAATGAGCAGTTCTTC.

This clonotype was found many times. The chain joins TRBV2 to TRBJ2-3, with TRBD2 matching over 8 bases. V dropped 4 bases and J dropped 4; count of bases not matched to a gene: 4. The germline V gene has CDR1 SNHLY and CDR2 FYNNEI. The CDR3 is 14 residues long. The CDR3, as DNA: TGTGCCAGCAGTGGGACTAGCAACGCAGATACGCAGTATTTT. It translates to CASSGTSNADTQYF. The full variable domain, with the rest looked up from reference TRBV2 and TRBJ2-3, is EPEVTQTPSHQVTQMGQEVILRCVPISNHLYFYWYRQILGQKVEFLVSFYNNEISEKSEIFDDQFSVERPDGSNFTLKIRSTKLEDSAMYFCASSGTSNADTQYFGPGTRLTVL.

To note about this clonotype: This may come from a read error, since a much larger clone is one base off. This chain joins TRBV7-2 and TRBJ2-2; 13 bases match TRBD2. Germline V gives CDR1 SGHTA, CDR2 FQGNSA. CDR3 size: 15 residues. In DNA form, the CDR3 reads TGTGCCAGCAGCGGACTAGCGGGAGTATCCGGGGAGCTGTATTTT. Amino acids: CASSGLAGVSGELYF.

This clonotype was seen a handful of times. The V and J genes are TRBV19 and TRBJ1-1; TRBD1 aligns across 10 bases. Losses at the gene ends were 3 bases for V and 0 bases for J; bases not matched to a gene: 10. The CDR3 consists of 18 residues. The V gene's germline CDR1 is LNHDA and CDR2 SQIVND (reference sequence). CDR3 sequence (DNA): TGTGCCAGTAGTATCGGTGGGACAGGGGTTTTTATGAACACTGAAGCTTTCTTT. Protein: CASSIGGTGVFMNTEAFF.

This rearrangement joins TRBV5-1 to TRBJ1-4; D perhaps matches TRBD1 (5 bases). Trimming stripped 9 bases from V and 8 bases from J, with 17 bases between. CDR3 length equals 13 residues. Looked up from germline, CDR1 is SGHRS and CDR2 is YFSETQ. CDR3 sequence: CATSVGHDEKLFF. The CDR3 region has the DNA TGCGCCACCTCTGTCGGACATGACGAAAAACTGTTTTTT.

This clonotype was counted at least ten times. V usage is TRBV28 and J usage is TRBJ2-7; TRBD1 is a possible D gene (5 bases). The germline CDR1 and CDR2 sequences are MDHEN and SYDVKM. There are 14 residues in the CDR3. Trimming took 4 bases from V and 4 from J, leaving 14 bases between them. CDR3 nucleotide sequence: TGTGCCAGCAGTTCATTCCAGGGCCTATACGAGCAGTACTTC. Its protein is CASSSFQGLYEQYF.

This clonotype was seen many times. The V and J genes are TRBV6-1 and TRBJ2-2; D remains unclear. V lost 6 bases to trimming and J lost 2 bases, with 16 bases between them. There are 16 residues in the CDR3. Germline assignment: CDR1 MNHNS and CDR2 SASEGT. In DNA, the CDR3 is TGTGCCAGCAGCCATTCCGGGCGCGGCAACACCGGGGAGCTGTTTTTT. Its protein product is CASSHSGRGNTGELFF.

The chain uses TRBV9 and TRBJ2-3; TRBD1 matches 7 bases. The germline V gene has CDR1 SGDLS and CDR2 YYNGEE. The CDR3 sequence is 16 residues long. Trimming at V came to 0 bases and at J to 1 base, leaving 5 bases not matched to a gene. CDR3 nucleotide sequence: TGTGCCAGCAGCGTAGAGGAGACAGGGCGCACAGATACGCAGTATTTT. Residues: CASSVEETGRTDTQYF.

This clonotype was seen many times. V usage is TRBV7-2 and J usage is TRBJ2-7, with a possible D match to TRBD1 (6 bases). This CDR3 is 13 amino acids long. Germline V lookup: CDR1 SGHTA, CDR2 FQGNSA. With 4 bases removed from V and 0 bases from J, the gap between germline ends came to 7 bases. The CDR3 loop reads CASSWDNSYEQYF. The CDR3 DNA is TGTGCCAGCAGCTGGGACAACTCCTACGAGCAGTACTTC.

V is TRBV20-1 and J is TRBJ2-6; D is possibly TRBD2 (6 bases). Deletions cut 3 bases from V and 2 bases from J, with 8 bases between. CDR1 DFQATT and CDR2 SNEGSKA come from the germline V gene (reference sequence). The CDR3 consists of 14 residues. The CDR3 loop reads CSARSGAGANVLTF. CDR3 nucleotide sequence: TGCAGTGCTAGGTCGGGAGCTGGGGCCAACGTCCTGACTTTC.

This clonotype has a count of ten or more. The chain is built from TRBV2 and TRBJ2-1; 9 positions agree with TRBD2. There are 18 residues in the CDR3. Germline CDR1 reads SNHLY; CDR2 reads FYNNEI. Trimming cost V 0 bases and J 0 bases; bases outside gene matches: 6. The CDR3: CASSEARASGNSYNEQFF. Written as DNA, the CDR3 is TGTGCCAGCAGTGAAGCGCGGGCTAGCGGGAACTCCTACAATGAGCAGTTCTTC.

The chain links TRBV9 to TRBJ2-1, with D maybe TRBD2 (5 bases). CDR1 and CDR2 from the germline V gene are SGDLS and YYNGEE. The CDR3 loop spans 16 amino acids. V lost 0 bases and J 7 bases, leaving 17 bases between the germline ends. CDR3 residues: CASSVAPLGSGNEQFF. CDR3 nucleotide sequence: TGTGCCAGCAGCGTAGCCCCTCTAGGGTCGGGGAATGAGCAGTTCTTC. Supplemented by reference TRBV9 and TRBJ2-1, the full variable domain reads DSGVTQTPKHLITATGQRVTLRCSPRSGDLSVYWYQQSLDQGLQFLIQYYNGEERAKGNILERFSAQQFPDLHSELNLSSLELGDSALYFCASSVAPLGSGNEQFFGPGTRLTVL.

CDR3 sequence: CASSQTNYGYTF. CDR3 coding DNA: TGTGCCAGCAGCCAAACTAACTATGGCTACACCTTC. The gene calls are TRBV7-9 and TRBJ1-2, with D uncertain. The V gene lost 5 bases and the J gene lost 0 bases, with 4 bases spanning the gap. Per germline, CDR1 SEHNR and CDR2 FQNEAQ (reference sequence). The CDR3 runs to 12 residues.

This clonotype was observed once. V is TRBV5-1 and J is TRBJ2-1, with 10 bases that match TRBD1. The V gene end was trimmed by 4 bases and the J gene end by 5 bases; junction bases not matched to a gene: 9. The CDR3 has 16 residues. Germline-derived CDR1 and CDR2 are SGHRS and YFSETQ. The CDR3 DNA reads TGCGCCAGCAGCGCGGCCCAGACAGGGGGCCACAATGAGCAGTTCTTC. It yields the protein CASSAAQTGGHNEQFF.

This clonotype was seen ten or more times. The genes are TRBV28 and TRBJ1-2; TRBD1 aligns across 7 bases. CDR3 length equals 12 residues. After removal of 11 bases from V and 4 bases from J, the junction contained 7 bases not matched to a gene. The germline gives CDR1 MDHEN, CDR2 SYDVKM. CDR3 in amino acids: CAGKRQGYGYTF. CDR3 nucleotides: TGTGCCGGAAAGAGACAGGGCTATGGCTACACCTTC.

This clonotype was observed many times. The chain recombines TRBV7-8 with TRBJ2-5; no definite D call. V was shortened by 2 bases and J by 1 base, with 5 bases between the two germline ends. From germline, CDR1 is SGHVS and CDR2 FQNEAQ. This CDR3 is 13 amino acids long. CDR3 coding DNA: TGTGCCAGCAGCTTAAACATCCAAGAGACCCAGTACTTC. Translated, it gives CASSLNIQETQYF.

This clonotype was recorded many times. The chain is built from TRBV5-1 and TRBJ2-5, with D maybe TRBD2 (6 bases). Trimming pared 4 bases from V and 4 bases from J, leaving 14 bases between. Looked up from germline, CDR1 is SGHRS and CDR2 is YFSETQ. The CDR3 is 14 residues long. DNA of the CDR3: TGCGCCAGCAGCAGGGGAGGAGGGACAGAGACCCAGTACTTC. Translation: CASSRGGGTETQYF.

The table lists this clonotype with many counts. The CDR3 region has the DNA TGTGCCTTCACCCCTTGGCGGGAGGAGCAAGAGACCCAGTACTTC. Its protein product is CAFTPWREEQETQYF. The rearrangement links TRBV30 to TRBJ2-5, with 8 bases lining up with TRBD2. J lost 2 bases, V lost 7 bases, and 12 bases had no gene match. The CDR3 runs 15 residues. Per germline, CDR1 GTSNPN and CDR2 SVGIG (reference sequence).

This clonotype appeared a few times. The CDR3 spells CASRGYGAGELFF. The DNA for the CDR3 is TGTGCCAGCAGGGGATATGGGGCCGGGGAGCTGTTTTTT. V and J are TRBV27 and TRBJ2-2, with D hard to call. Germline assignment: CDR1 MNHEY and CDR2 SMNVEV (reference sequence). The V gene lost 6 bases and the J gene lost 6 bases, with 11 bases spanning the gap. CDR3 length: 13 residues.

This chain links TRBV6-5 with TRBJ2-1, with 8 bases matching TRBD1. Per the germline V gene, CDR1 is MNHEY and CDR2 is SVGAGI. V shed 1 base, J shed 6 bases, and the junction held 11 bases outside the gene matches. This CDR3 is 17 amino acids long. The DNA for the CDR3 is TGTGCCAGCAGTTACTTGACAGGGGCCGTACTGGCCAATGAGCAGTTCTTC. Protein sequence: CASSYLTGAVLANEQFF.